Following are 18 T cell receptor beta chains from one sample sequenced in a study of graft-versus-host responses after intestinal transplantation. Their antigens are not known. This table comes from immunoSEQ multiplex PCR, and its TCRdb copy is limited to in-frame clones, with some not included. Here the sample spans 90,000 to 120,000 clones, roughly 87% being singletons. The sample here was unstimulated CD4+ T cells sorted from spleen or lymph node cells, taken before intestinal transplant. These receptor sequences come from a human donor who received an intestinal transplant.

The V call is TRBV2, the J call TRBJ1-2; 10 nucleotides align to TRBD1. The CDR3 totals 13 residues. Germline trimming cut 6 bases from V and 6 bases from J; bases unmatched to any gene: 4. Germline lookup yields CDR1 SNHLY and CDR2 FYNNEI. The CDR3 region has the DNA TGTGCCAGCAGGCCCGGACAGGGGGATGGCTACACCTTC. Amino acid sequence: CASRPGQGDGYTF.

This clone was detected only once. The chain is built from TRBV5-6 and TRBJ1-2, with TRBD1 as a possible D gene (6 bases). Trimming took 4 bases from V and 5 from J, leaving 15 bases between them. The germline gives CDR1 SGHDT, CDR2 YYEEEE. The CDR3 has 14 amino acids. The CDR3 reads CASSQNRVNYGYTF. The CDR3 region has the DNA TGTGCCAGCAGCCAAAACAGGGTAAATTATGGCTACACCTTC.

The chain employs TRBV6-1 and TRBJ1-2; D gene uncertain. The V end lost 6 bases, the J end lost 2 bases, and 10 bases lay between the germline ends. This CDR3 has 13 amino acids. CDR1 and CDR2 from the germline V gene are MNHNS and SASEGT. The CDR3: CASSHGRNYGYTF. CDR3 bases: TGTGCCAGCAGCCACGGGAGGAACTATGGCTACACCTTC.

This chain connects TRBV27 to TRBJ2-1, with 11 bases lining up with TRBD2. Germline V gives CDR1 MNHEY, CDR2 SMNVEV (reference sequence). The CDR3 has 17 residues. Unmatched junction bases numbered 10, after V lost 2 bases and J lost 7 bases. CDR3: CASSLRIGSGGVNEQFF. In nucleotides, the CDR3 is TGTGCCAGCAGTTTAAGGATCGGTAGCGGGGGGGTGAATGAGCAGTTCTTC.

The CDR3 region is CASRALEGQLKSGANVLTF. CDR3 sequence (DNA): TGTGCAAGTCGCGCTCTAGAGGGACAGCTAAAGTCTGGGGCCAACGTCCTGACTTTC. The chain recombines TRBV12-2 with TRBJ2-6; the DNA was not compared with TRBD1, the D call given in the table. TRBV12-2 is described as a pseudogene. CDR3 size: 19 residues.

The V call is TRBV6-5, the J call TRBJ1-2, with D tentatively TRBD1 (5 bases). CDR3 length: 13 residues. Trimming pared 0 bases from V and 8 bases from J, leaving 10 bases between. In germline, CDR1 is MNHEY, CDR2 SVGAGI. Here the CDR3 DNA reads TGTGCCAGCAGTTACTCTCAGGGTAGGGGCTACACCTTC. Amino acids: CASSYSQGRGYTF.

The chain joins TRBV7-2 to TRBJ2-7, with D maybe TRBD2 (5 bases). CDR3 size: 16 residues. The germline V gene has CDR1 SGHTA and CDR2 FQGNSA. Trimming cost V 5 bases and J 0 bases, with 17 bases left between them. The CDR3 DNA reads as TGTGCCAGCAGCAGGACTTCTTACCCCCGCTCCTACGAGCAGTACTTC. This codes for CASSRTSYPRSYEQYF.

This chain links TRBV28 with TRBJ1-5; D not certain. The CDR3 loop spans 15 amino acids. Trimming cost V 5 bases and J 7 bases, with 18 bases left between them. In germline, CDR1 is MDHEN, CDR2 SYDVKM. The CDR3 protein is CASSGVGPSRQPQHF. The CDR3 nucleotides read TGTGCCAGCAGTGGGGTCGGGCCGTCTAGGCAGCCCCAGCATTTT.

The chain couples TRBV2 to TRBJ1-6; a possible D gene is TRBD1 (5 bases). Germline V gene lookup returns CDR1 SNHLY and CDR2 FYNNEI. The CDR3 extends over 13 amino acids. V lost 4 bases to trimming and J lost 5 bases, with 6 bases between them. The CDR3 loop is CASSAGDNSPLHF. The DNA for the CDR3 is TGTGCCAGCAGTGCGGGGGATAATTCACCCCTCCACTTT.

The chain uses TRBV11-3 and TRBJ2-1, with no clear D. V was cut by 5 bases and J by 2 bases, with 7 bases left in between. The CDR3 totals 13 residues. CDR1 and CDR2 (germline): SGHNT, YENEEA. In nucleotides, the CDR3 is TGTGCCAGCAGCCCGGGCCCCTACAATGAGCAGTTCTTC. It encodes CASSPGPYNEQFF.

The chain has TRBV19 and TRBJ2-7, with 13 bases matching TRBD2. The CDR3 runs to 17 residues. Trimming took 2 bases from V and 4 from J; bases not matched to a gene: 8. Per the germline V gene, CDR1 is LNHDA and CDR2 is SQIVND (reference sequence). The CDR3 sequence is CASSISPGLAGDYEQYF. The CDR3 DNA reads as TGTGCCAGTAGTATAAGTCCCGGACTAGCGGGGGATTACGAGCAGTACTTC.

The V and J genes are TRBV19 and TRBJ2-1, with 10 bases aligning to TRBD2. Germline assignment: CDR1 LNHDA and CDR2 SQIVND (reference sequence). Trimming at V came to 3 bases and at J to 4 bases, leaving 3 bases not matched to a gene. The CDR3 contains 15 residues. The DNA for the CDR3 is TGTGCCAGTAGTATTAGCGGGAGGCCTTACAATGAGCAGTTCTTC. As protein: CASSISGRPYNEQFF.

V and J are TRBV18 and TRBJ2-5; D may be TRBD2 (7 bases). The CDR3 extends over 18 amino acids. Germline CDR1 is KGHSH and CDR2 is LQKENI. V gave up 0 bases and J gave up 5 bases, with 22 bases separating them. In nucleotides, the CDR3 is TGTGCCAGCTCACCACCTATCTCGTCGGGGGGCAGGTTGGAGACCCAGTACTTC. It specifies CASSPPISSGGRLETQYF.

The V call is TRBV6-1, the J call TRBJ1-3, with D perhaps matching TRBD1 (6 bases). The V and J ends lost 2 bases and 1 base respectively, with 6 bases between them. CDR3 length: 14 residues. The germline V gene encodes CDR1 MNHNS and CDR2 SASEGT. CDR3 loop: CASSEQGSGNTIYF. The CDR3 coding sequence is TGTGCCAGCAGTGAACAGGGGTCTGGAAACACCATATATTTT.

The gene calls are TRBV7-9 and TRBJ2-7; possible D gene TRBD1, 5 bases. The CDR3 loop spans 13 amino acids. Looked up from germline, CDR1 is SEHNR and CDR2 is FQNEAQ (reference sequence). V was cut by 5 bases and J by 0 bases, with 8 bases left in between. CDR3 DNA sequence: TGTGCCAGCAGCATGGACATCTCCTACGAGCAGTACTTC. Translating gives CASSMDISYEQYF. The variable domain in full, with the rest retrieved from reference TRBV7-9 and TRBJ2-7, is DTGVSQNPRHKITKRGQNVTFRCDPISEHNRLYWYRQTLGQGPEFLTYFQNEAQLEKSRLLSDRFSAERPKGSFSTLEIQRTEQGDSAMYLCASSMDISYEQYFGPGTRLTVT.

The V call is TRBV6-5, the J call TRBJ2-2; 7 bases map to TRBD2. CDR3 length: 15 amino acids. Germline CDR1 reads MNHEY; CDR2 reads SVGAGI. V lost 0 bases to trimming and J lost 4 bases; unmatched junction nucleotides: 2. The CDR3 DNA reads TGTGCCAGCAGTTACTCTGGGGGGGGCACCGGGGAGCTGTTTTTT. Translation: CASSYSGGGTGELFF.

The chain has TRBV14 and TRBJ1-6; D not certain. The V end lost 1 base, the J end lost 7 bases, and 8 bases lay between the germline ends. The germline gives CDR1 SGHDN, CDR2 FVKESK. This CDR3 contains 14 residues. The CDR3 DNA sequence: TGTGCCAGCAGCCAAGGTAGAAGGAATTCACCCCTCCACTTT. Protein: CASSQGRRNSPLHF.

The rearrangement uses TRBV5-6 and TRBJ2-5; 8 bases are a match to TRBD2. The DNA end favors TRBJ2-7, so the J call may be wrong. The CDR3 has 16 residues. Germline V gene lookup returns CDR1 SGHDT and CDR2 YYEEEE. The CDR3 is CASSLAGGAQTYEQYF. The CDR3 nucleotides read TGTGCCAGCAGCTTGGCCGGGGGGGCGCAGACCTACGAGCAGTACTTC.